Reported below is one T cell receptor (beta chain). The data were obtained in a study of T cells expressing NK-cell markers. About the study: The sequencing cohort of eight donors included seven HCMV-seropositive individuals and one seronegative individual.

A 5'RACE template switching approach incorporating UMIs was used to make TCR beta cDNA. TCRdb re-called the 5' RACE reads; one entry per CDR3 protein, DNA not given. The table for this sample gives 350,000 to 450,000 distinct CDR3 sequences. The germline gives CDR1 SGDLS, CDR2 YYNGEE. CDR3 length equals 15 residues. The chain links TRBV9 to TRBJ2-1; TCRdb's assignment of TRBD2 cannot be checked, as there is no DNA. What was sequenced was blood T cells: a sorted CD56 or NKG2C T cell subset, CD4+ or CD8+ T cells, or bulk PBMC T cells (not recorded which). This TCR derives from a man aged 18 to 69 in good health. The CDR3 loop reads CASSGRPAGVPEQFF.